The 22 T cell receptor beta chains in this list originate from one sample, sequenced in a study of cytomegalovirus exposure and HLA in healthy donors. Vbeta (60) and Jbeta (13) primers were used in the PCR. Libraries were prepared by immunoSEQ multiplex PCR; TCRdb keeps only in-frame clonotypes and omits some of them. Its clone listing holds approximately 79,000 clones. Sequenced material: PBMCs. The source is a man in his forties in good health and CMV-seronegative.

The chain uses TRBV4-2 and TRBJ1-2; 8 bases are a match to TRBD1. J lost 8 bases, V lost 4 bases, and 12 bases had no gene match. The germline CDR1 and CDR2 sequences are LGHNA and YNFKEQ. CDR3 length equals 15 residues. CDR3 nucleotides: TGTGCCAGCAGCCCGGCAGGGGGCGATTCTGGCGGCTACACCTTC. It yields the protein CASSPAGGDSGGYTF.

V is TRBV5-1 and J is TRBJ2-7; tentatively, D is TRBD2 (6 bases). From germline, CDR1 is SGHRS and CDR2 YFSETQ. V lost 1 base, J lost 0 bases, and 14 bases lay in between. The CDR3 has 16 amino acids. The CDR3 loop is CASSLIGGVSSYEQYF. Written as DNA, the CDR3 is TGCGCCAGCAGCTTGATCGGCGGGGTCAGCTCCTACGAGCAGTACTTC. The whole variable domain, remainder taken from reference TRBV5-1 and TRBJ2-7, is KAGVTQTPRYLIKTRGQQVTLSCSPISGHRSVSWYQQTPGQGLQFLFEYFSETQRNKGNFPGRFSGRQFSNSRSEMNVSTLELGDSALYLCASSLIGGVSSYEQYFGPGTRLTVT.

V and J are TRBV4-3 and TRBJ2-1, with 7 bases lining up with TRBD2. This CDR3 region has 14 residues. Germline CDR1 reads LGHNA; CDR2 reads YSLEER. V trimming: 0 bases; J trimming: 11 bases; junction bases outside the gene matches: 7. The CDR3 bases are TGCGCCAGCAGCCAAGATGACGGCGGGGGAAAGCAGTTCTTC. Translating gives CASSQDDGGGKQFF.

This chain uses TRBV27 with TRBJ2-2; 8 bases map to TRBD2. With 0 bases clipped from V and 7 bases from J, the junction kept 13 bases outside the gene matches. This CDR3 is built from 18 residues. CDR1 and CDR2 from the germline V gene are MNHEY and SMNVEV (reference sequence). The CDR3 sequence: CASSLSKRSGLGVGELFF. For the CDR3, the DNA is TGTGCCAGCAGTTTATCGAAAAGGTCGGGACTAGGCGTCGGGGAGCTGTTTTTT.

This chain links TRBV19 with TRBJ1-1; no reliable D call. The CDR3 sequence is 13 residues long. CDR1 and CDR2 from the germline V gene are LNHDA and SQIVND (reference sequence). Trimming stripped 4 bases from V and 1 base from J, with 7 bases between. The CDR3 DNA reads TGTGCCAGTAGTACCGGAGCGAACACTGAAGCTTTCTTT. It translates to CASSTGANTEAFF.

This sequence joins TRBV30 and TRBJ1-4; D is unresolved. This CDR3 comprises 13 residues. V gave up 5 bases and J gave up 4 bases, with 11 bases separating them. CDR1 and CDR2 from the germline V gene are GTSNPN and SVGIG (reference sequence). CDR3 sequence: CAWFETLNEKLFF. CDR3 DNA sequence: TGTGCCTGGTTCGAGACACTTAATGAAAAACTGTTTTTT.

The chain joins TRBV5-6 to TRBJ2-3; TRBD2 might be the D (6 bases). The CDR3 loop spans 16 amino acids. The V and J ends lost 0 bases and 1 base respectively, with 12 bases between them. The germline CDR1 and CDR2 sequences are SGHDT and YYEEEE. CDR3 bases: TGTGCCAGCAGCTTGGTGTCGGGGGTTCGCACAGATACGCAGTATTTT. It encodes CASSLVSGVRTDTQYF.

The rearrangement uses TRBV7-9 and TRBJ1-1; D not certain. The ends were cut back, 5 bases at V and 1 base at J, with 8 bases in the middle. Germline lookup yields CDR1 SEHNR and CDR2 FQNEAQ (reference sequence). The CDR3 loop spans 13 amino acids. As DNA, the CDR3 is TGTGCCAGCAGCCTCGAACAGAACACTGAAGCTTTCTTT. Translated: CASSLEQNTEAFF.

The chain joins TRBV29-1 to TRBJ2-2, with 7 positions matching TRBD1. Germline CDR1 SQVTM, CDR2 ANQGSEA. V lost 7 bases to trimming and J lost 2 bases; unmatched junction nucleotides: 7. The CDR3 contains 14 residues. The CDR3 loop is CSADKGANTGELFF. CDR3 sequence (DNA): TGCAGCGCTGACAAGGGGGCAAACACCGGGGAGCTGTTTTTT.

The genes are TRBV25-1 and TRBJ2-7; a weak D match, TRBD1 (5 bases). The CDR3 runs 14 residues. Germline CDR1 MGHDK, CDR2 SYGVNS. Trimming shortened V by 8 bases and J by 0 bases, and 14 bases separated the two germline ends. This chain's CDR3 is CASPNRQLSYEQYF. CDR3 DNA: TGTGCCAGCCCCAACAGGCAGCTCTCCTACGAGCAGTACTTC.

CDR3 in DNA: TGCGCCAGCAGATTGAGAGCGGGGGGTGCAGATACGCAGTATTTT. Translating gives CASRLRAGGADTQYF. The chain couples TRBV5-1 to TRBJ2-3; 9 bases match TRBD2. CDR3 length: 15 amino acids. Germline V gene sequence: CDR1 SGHRS, CDR2 YFSETQ. Unmatched junction bases numbered 8, after V lost 5 bases and J lost 4 bases. Supplemented by reference TRBV5-1 and TRBJ2-3, the full variable domain reads KAGVTQTPRYLIKTRGQQVTLSCSPISGHRSVSWYQQTPGQGLQFLFEYFSETQRNKGNFPGRFSGRQFSNSRSEMNVSTLELGDSALYLCASRLRAGGADTQYFGPGTRLTVL.

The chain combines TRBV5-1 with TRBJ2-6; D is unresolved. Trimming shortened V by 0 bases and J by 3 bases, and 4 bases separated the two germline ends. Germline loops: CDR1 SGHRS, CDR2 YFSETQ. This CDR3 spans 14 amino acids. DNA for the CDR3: TGCGCCAGCAGCTTGGCTGTTGGGGCCAACGTCCTGACTTTC. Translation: CASSLAVGANVLTF.

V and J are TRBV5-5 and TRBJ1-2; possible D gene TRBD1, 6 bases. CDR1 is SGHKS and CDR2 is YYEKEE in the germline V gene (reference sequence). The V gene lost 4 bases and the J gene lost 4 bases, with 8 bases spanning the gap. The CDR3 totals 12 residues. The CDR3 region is CASSATGYGYTF. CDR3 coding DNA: TGTGCCAGCAGCGCGACAGGCTATGGCTACACCTTC.

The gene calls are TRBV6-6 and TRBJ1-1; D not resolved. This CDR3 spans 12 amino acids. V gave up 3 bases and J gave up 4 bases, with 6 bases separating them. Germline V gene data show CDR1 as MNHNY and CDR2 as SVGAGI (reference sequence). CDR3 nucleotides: TGTGCCAGCAGTTATGGTAGCACTGAAGCTTTCTTT. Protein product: CASSYGSTEAFF.

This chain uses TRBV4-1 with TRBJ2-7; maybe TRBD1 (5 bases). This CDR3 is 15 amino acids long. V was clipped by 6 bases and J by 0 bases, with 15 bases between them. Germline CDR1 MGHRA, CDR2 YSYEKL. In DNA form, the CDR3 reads TGCGCCAGCAGTCCGGTTCCAGGGATCTCCTACGAGCAGTACTTC. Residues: CASSPVPGISYEQYF.

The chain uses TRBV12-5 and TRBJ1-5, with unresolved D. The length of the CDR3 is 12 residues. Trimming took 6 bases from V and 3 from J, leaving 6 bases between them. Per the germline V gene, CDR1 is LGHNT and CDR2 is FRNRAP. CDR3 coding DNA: TGTGCTAGTGGCCCTCTCAATCAGCCCCAGCATTTT. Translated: CASGPLNQPQHF.

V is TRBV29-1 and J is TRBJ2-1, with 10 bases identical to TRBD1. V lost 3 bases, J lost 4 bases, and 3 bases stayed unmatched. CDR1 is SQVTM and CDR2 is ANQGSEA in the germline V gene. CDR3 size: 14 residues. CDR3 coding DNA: TGCAGCGTTGACGGGACAGGGGAGTACAATGAGCAGTTCTTC. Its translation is CSVDGTGEYNEQFF.

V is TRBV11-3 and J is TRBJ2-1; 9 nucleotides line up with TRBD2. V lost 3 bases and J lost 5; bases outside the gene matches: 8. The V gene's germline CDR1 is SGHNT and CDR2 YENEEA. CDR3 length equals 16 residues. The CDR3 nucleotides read TGTGCCAGCAGCTTGGGCCCTAGCGGGAACGACAATGAGCAGTTCTTC. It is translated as CASSLGPSGNDNEQFF.

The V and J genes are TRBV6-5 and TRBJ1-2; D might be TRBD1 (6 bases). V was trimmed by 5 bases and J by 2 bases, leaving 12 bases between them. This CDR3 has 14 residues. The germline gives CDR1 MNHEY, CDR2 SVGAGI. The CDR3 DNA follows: TGTGCCAGCAGTCGACAGGCTTTAAACTATGGCTACACCTTC. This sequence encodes CASSRQALNYGYTF.

CDR3 protein: CASRIGTVVETQYF. The CDR3 bases are TGTGCCAGCAGGATCGGGACAGTGGTAGAGACCCAGTACTTC. The V and J genes are TRBV5-4 and TRBJ2-5; 7 bases fit TRBD1. J gave up 4 bases and V 5 bases, and 8 bases lay outside the gene matches. The CDR3 covers 14 residues. The V gene's germline CDR1 is SGHNT and CDR2 YYREEE (reference sequence).

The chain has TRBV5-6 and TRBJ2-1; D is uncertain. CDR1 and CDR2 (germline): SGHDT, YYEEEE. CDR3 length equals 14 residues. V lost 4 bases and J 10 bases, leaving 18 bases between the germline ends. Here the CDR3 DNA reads TGTGCCAGCAGCGCCCCCAAATCGCTAAAGGAGCAGTTCTTC. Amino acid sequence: CASSAPKSLKEQFF.

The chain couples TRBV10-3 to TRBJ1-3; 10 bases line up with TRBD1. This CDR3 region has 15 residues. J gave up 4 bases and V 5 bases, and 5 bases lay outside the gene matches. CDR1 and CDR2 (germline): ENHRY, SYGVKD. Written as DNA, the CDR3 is TGTGCCATCAGTACGAGGGACAGGGGAGGAAACACCATATATTTT. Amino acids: CAISTRDRGGNTIYF.